What follows are 21 T cell receptor beta chains derived from one specimen sequenced in a study of early T cells in non-severe SARS-CoV-2 infection. TCRdb itself ran the 5' RACE reads through MiXCR, one entry per CDR3 protein. Of roughly 100,000 distinct CDR3 sequences in the sample, 10% to 15% were seen once. Sequenced input: whole blood. The receptors stem from an adult who was a healthcare worker with PCR-confirmed SARS-CoV-2 infection or an uninfected control (not recorded which).

V is TRBV2 and J is TRBJ1-4; tentatively, D is TRBD1 (5 bases). The CDR3 covers 14 residues. V was cut by 6 bases and J by 0 bases, with 8 bases left in between. Per the germline V gene, CDR1 is SNHLY and CDR2 is FYNNEI. The CDR3 is CASRDIATNEKLFF. CDR3 nucleotides: TGTGCCAGCAGGGACATTGCAACTAATGAAAAACTGTTTTTT.

This chain connects TRBV9 to TRBJ2-2, with 10 bases matching TRBD2. Trimming took 5 bases from V and 5 from J; bases not matched to a gene: 3. The CDR3 loop spans 14 amino acids. Germline V gene sequence: CDR1 SGDLS, CDR2 YYNGEE. CDR3 nucleotides: TGTGCCAGCAGAAGGACTAGCGGAACCGGGGAGCTGTTTTTT. It is translated as CASRRTSGTGELFF.

The rearrangement links TRBV29-1 to TRBJ2-2, with 9 bases identical to TRBD1. CDR1 is SQVTM and CDR2 is ANQGSEA in the germline V gene. CDR3 size: 13 residues. The junction had 1 base not matched to a gene; V was cut back by 7 bases and J by 1 base. CDR3 in DNA: TGCAGCGGGGGACAGGGGAACACCGGGGAGCTGTTTTTT. This gives the protein CSGGQGNTGELFF.

The genes are TRBV10-3 and TRBJ2-1; D is possibly TRBD1 or TRBD2 (5 bases each). V lost 8 bases to trimming and J lost 6 bases, with 14 bases between them. Germline loops: CDR1 ENHRY, CDR2 SYGVKD. CDR3 length: 13 residues. CDR3 sequence: CAIRDTQGNEQFF. CDR3 DNA sequence: TGTGCCATCCGGGATACGCAGGGCAATGAGCAGTTCTTC.

This rearrangement joins TRBV7-3 to TRBJ2-1; D is possibly TRBD2 (6 bases). The CDR3 has 15 amino acids. Germline lookup yields CDR1 SGHTA and CDR2 FQGTGA. Trimming pared 6 bases from V and 3 bases from J, leaving 15 bases between. CDR3 residues: CASRFRDSFYNEQFF. The CDR3 DNA sequence: TGTGCCAGCAGATTCCGGGACTCATTCTACAATGAGCAGTTCTTC.

This clonotype was detected a few times. The chain uses TRBV6-2 or TRBV6-3 and TRBJ1-1; 9 nucleotides agree with TRBD1. This CDR3 contains 21 residues. Germline CDR1 and CDR2: MNHEY and SVGEGT. V gave up 2 bases and J gave up 5 bases; unmatched junction bases: 24. This chain's CDR3 is CASSYPTKTGGTSWGITEAFF. The CDR3 DNA reads as TGTGCCAGCAGTTACCCGACGAAGACAGGGGGAACGTCGTGGGGTATAACTGAAGCTTTCTTT.

This clonotype was detected many times. The V call is TRBV4-3, the J call TRBJ2-2, with D tentatively TRBD2 (6 bases). Germline V gene sequence: CDR1 LGHNA, CDR2 YSLEER. The CDR3 consists of 17 residues. Trimming removed 0 bases from V and 1 base from J, with 12 bases in between. The CDR3 reads CASSQEARRGNTGELFF. The DNA for the CDR3 is TGCGCCAGCAGCCAAGAGGCTCGGCGGGGGAACACCGGGGAGCTGTTTTTT.

The chain recombines TRBV20-1 with TRBJ1-1; D is ambiguous. There are 12 residues in the CDR3. The V gene lost 8 bases and the J gene lost 4 bases, with 14 bases spanning the gap. Germline V gene sequence: CDR1 DFQATT, CDR2 SNEGSKA (reference sequence). CDR3 region: CSSEDLTTEAFF. The CDR3 nucleotides read TGCAGTTCGGAGGATCTAACCACTGAAGCTTTCTTT.

The chain combines TRBV20-1 with TRBJ2-1; D is perhaps TRBD2 (7 bases). This CDR3 comprises 14 residues. Germline lookup yields CDR1 DFQATT and CDR2 SNEGSKA (reference sequence). V was cut by 6 bases and J by 2 bases, with 14 bases left in between. CDR3 coding DNA: TGCAGTGCGCAAAAGGGGGGGCCCTACAATGAGCAGTTCTTC. This codes for CSAQKGGPYNEQFF.

The table lists this clonotype with many counts. V gene TRBV11-2 combines with J gene TRBJ2-7; unclear D gene. Per the germline V gene, CDR1 is SGHAT and CDR2 is FQNNGV. V lost 2 bases to trimming and J lost 4 bases, with 9 bases between them. CDR3 length: 13 residues. The CDR3 protein is CASSLLQTYEQYF. In DNA, the CDR3 is TGTGCCAGCAGCTTATTGCAGACTTACGAGCAGTACTTC.

The gene calls are TRBV29-1 and TRBJ2-3; tentative D call: TRBD1 (5 bases). V was trimmed by 3 bases and J by 3 bases, leaving 13 bases between them. Germline V gives CDR1 SQVTM, CDR2 ANQGSEA. The CDR3 is 14 residues long. The CDR3 sequence is CSVEHRSGTDTQYF. In DNA, the CDR3 is TGCAGCGTTGAGCACAGGTCGGGTACAGATACGCAGTATTTT.

CDR3 sequence reads: CASSYLLAGTDTQYF. The CDR3 coding sequence is TGTGCCAGCAGTTACCTACTAGCGGGCACAGATACGCAGTATTTT. The chain joins TRBV6-5 to TRBJ2-3; TRBD2 matches 8 bases. Germline values: CDR1 MNHEY, CDR2 SVGAGI. J was trimmed by 1 base and V by 2 bases; bases with no gene match: 2. The CDR3 covers 15 residues.

This clonotype was counted at least ten times. The V and J genes are TRBV30 and TRBJ1-5, with D perhaps TRBD1 (5 bases). The germline V gene has CDR1 GTSNPN and CDR2 SVGIG (reference sequence). CDR3 length: 13 residues. Trimming shortened V by 0 bases and J by 2 bases, and 5 bases separated the two germline ends. CDR3 region: CAWSVQGNQPQHF. CDR3 bases: TGTGCCTGGAGTGTACAGGGCAATCAGCCCCAGCATTTT.

Only a few counts were recorded for this clonotype. The rearrangement joins TRBV6-2 or TRBV6-3 to TRBJ2-3; 10 bases map to TRBD2. V lost 2 bases and J lost 5; bases outside the gene matches: 7. The CDR3 extends over 16 amino acids. Looked up from germline, CDR1 is MNHEY and CDR2 is SVGEGT. The chain's CDR3 is CASSYVVAGGRDTQYF. CDR3 DNA sequence: TGTGCCAGCAGTTACGTGGTAGCGGGAGGCCGAGATACGCAGTATTTT.

In this sample, this clonotype turned up a few times. The chain is built from TRBV29-1 and TRBJ1-4; TRBD1 might be the D (5 bases). The CDR3 is made up of 13 amino acids. Trimming removed 4 bases from V and 3 bases from J, with 9 bases in between. In germline, CDR1 is SQVTM, CDR2 ANQGSEA. The chain's CDR3 is CSVGGEANEKLFF. CDR3 DNA: TGCAGCGTTGGAGGGGAGGCTAATGAAAAACTGTTTTTT.

This clonotype was detected only a few times. V and J are TRBV30 and TRBJ2-1; D assignment may be TRBD1 or TRBD2 (5 bases each). This CDR3 has 13 residues. The germline V gene has CDR1 GTSNPN and CDR2 SVGIG (reference sequence). V lost 5 bases, J lost 10 bases, and 18 bases lay in between. This CDR3 reads CAWGEGHLREQFF. The CDR3 DNA reads as TGTGCCTGGGGAGAGGGGCACCTAAGGGAGCAGTTCTTC.

This clonotype has only a few counts. The chain joins TRBV29-1 to TRBJ2-3, with D maybe TRBD1 (6 bases). Germline V gene data show CDR1 as SQVTM and CDR2 as ANQGSEA. The ends were cut back, 5 bases at V and 6 bases at J, with 12 bases in the middle. CDR3 length: 12 residues. DNA for the CDR3: TGCAGCGTTACCGCCACAGGGGATACGCAGTATTTT. Translating gives CSVTATGDTQYF.

The chain carries TRBV20-1 and TRBJ1-1; TRBD1 might be the D (5 bases). Germline V lookup: CDR1 DFQATT, CDR2 SNEGSKA (reference sequence). Deletions cut 6 bases from V and 1 base from J, with 18 bases between. There are 15 residues in the CDR3. The CDR3 nucleotides are TGCAGTGCAAATCCGCCCGAGACAGAGAACACTGAAGCTTTCTTT. This sequence encodes CSANPPETENTEAFF.

This clonotype was observed at least ten times. This chain uses TRBV29-1 with TRBJ1-2, with unresolved D. V lost 3 bases to trimming and J lost 8 bases, with 10 bases between them. The CDR3 extends over 11 amino acids. The V gene's germline CDR1 is SQVTM and CDR2 ANQGSEA. The CDR3 bases are TGCAGCGTTGACCCTAGAGGGGGCTACACCTTC. As protein: CSVDPRGGYTF.

This clonotype is medium-sized (0.01 to 0.1%) in the sample. The chain is built from TRBV12-3 or TRBV12-4 and TRBJ2-1; 12 bases agree with TRBD2. This CDR3 region has 18 residues. The V and J ends lost 5 bases and 7 bases, in that order; junction bases with no gene match: 15. The CDR3 sequence is CASSNTPMTSGRGNEQFF. CDR3 DNA: TGTGCCAGCAGTAATACCCCCATGACTAGCGGGAGAGGTAATGAGCAGTTCTTC.

This clonotype has just a few counts. This rearrangement joins TRBV19 to TRBJ2-1, with 13 bases fitting TRBD2. The CDR3 has 17 amino acids. Per germline, CDR1 LNHDA and CDR2 SQIVND (reference sequence). J was trimmed by 3 bases and V by 3 bases; bases with no gene match: 5. The CDR3 region is CASSMQGLAGIYNEQFF. The CDR3 DNA reads as TGTGCCAGTAGTATGCAGGGACTAGCGGGAATCTACAATGAGCAGTTCTTC.